This paragraph covers one T cell receptor beta chain sequence. Its antigen is currently unknown. This specimen belongs to a study of shared clonotypes between healthy human individuals. Using immunoSEQ multiplex PCR, the repertoire was profiled, and TCRdb retains in-frame clones only, with some absent. The table lists roughly 700,000 clones, about 74% of them singletons. The split of CD4+ cells yielded CD45RA+ naive and CD45RA-negative memory subsets. The CDR3 sequence is 14 residues long. The germline gives CDR1 SEHNR, CDR2 FQNEAQ (reference sequence). V dropped 5 bases and J dropped 7 bases, with 14 bases sitting between them. Study-wide points: How much donors shared clonotypes was expected to be affected by sequencing depth. Compared with memory subsets, naive subsets generally had larger estimated richness. Clonotypes shared by all four donors outscored non-shared clonotypes in generation probability.

The chain combines TRBV7-9 with TRBJ1-4; D gene ambiguous. Sequenced material: memory CD4+ T cells sorted from blood. Subset reported: CD45RA-negative fraction. The source is a young woman in good health. The CDR3 region is CASSPGLEGEKLFF. The CDR3 nucleotides are TGTGCCAGCAGCCCCGGTTTGGAGGGTGAAAAACTGTTTTTT.